This T cell receptor (beta chain) was captured by sequencing in a study of T cell responses to AZD1222 COVID-19 vaccine. Whole-study findings and limits: Among those given AZD1222, only 6 or 7 were seropositive at baseline.

Concerning this clone: Its specificity is not known.

Assay used: immunoSEQ multiplex PCR; TCRdb lists only in-frame clones, some missing. The sample lists 140,000 to 150,000 clones, roughly nine tenths seen once, with roughly 4.7% in the top ten. V was pared by 3 bases and J by 7 bases, with 10 bases of the junction left unmatched. The CDR3 has 16 amino acids. Germline CDR1 and CDR2: SGDLS and YYNGEE. This receptor was obtained from an adult in good health. The V call is TRBV9, the J call TRBJ1-4; 9 bases line up with TRBD1. This specimen was peripheral blood, taken on day 0 of AZD1222 vaccination. The CDR3 protein is CASSATGQGRIEKLFF. The CDR3 DNA reads as TGTGCCAGCAGCGCAACCGGACAGGGGAGGATTGAAAAACTGTTTTTT.